This TCR beta chain stems from a study of T cell responses to AZD1222 COVID-19 vaccine. Points from the study as a whole: Clonal diversity may have been underestimated, and the donors were mostly white British, with more females than males. The reported proportion of spike-specific TCRs targeting unmutated variant regions was nearly half.

The data were produced by immunoSEQ multiplex PCR, yet TCRdb's version contains in-frame clones alone and is incomplete. Of under 150,000 clones listed, about 91% are singletons. Researchers grouped second doses given at about 4 or about 12 weeks into one pool. This CDR3 comprises 16 residues. From germline, CDR1 is LGHNA and CDR2 YSLEER. V lost 8 bases, J lost 3 bases, and 12 bases stayed unmatched. This clone was picked up one time. Its target is unknown. This chain links TRBV4-3 with TRBJ2-1, with TRBD2 matching 8 bases. Here the sequenced sample was peripheral blood, taken 28 days after the second AZD1222 dose. The clonotype was recovered from an adult who received the AZD1222 COVID-19 vaccine. CDR3 in DNA: TGCGCCAGCGCCCATTCCGGAGCGGGGGACTACAATGAGCAGTTCTTC. Encoded protein: CASAHSGAGDYNEQFF.